The sequence of this T cell receptor beta chain was determined in a study of CD8 T cells in Susac syndrome. The junction had 8 bases not matched to a gene; V was cut back by 1 base and J by 6 bases. CDR1 is LGHDT, CDR2 YNNKEL, per germline (reference sequence). The CDR3 consists of 15 residues. Random hexamers were used to reverse transcribe an amount of roughly 0.5 to 1 ug RNA. TCRdb itself ran the immunoSEQ multiplex PCR reads through MiXCR, one entry per CDR3 protein. Counted here are over 150,000 distinct CDR3 sequences, approximately 95% occurring once; the ten biggest clones make up approximately 0.094%.

This TCR came from a human donor with multiple sclerosis. The sequencing input was CD4+ T cells from PBMCs. This chain connects TRBV3-1 to TRBJ1-2; 7 bases are a match to TRBD1. The CDR3 coding sequence is TGTGCCAGCAGCCAAGGGCAAACAGGGGTTAATGGCTACACCTTC. Its translation: CASSQGQTGVNGYTF.